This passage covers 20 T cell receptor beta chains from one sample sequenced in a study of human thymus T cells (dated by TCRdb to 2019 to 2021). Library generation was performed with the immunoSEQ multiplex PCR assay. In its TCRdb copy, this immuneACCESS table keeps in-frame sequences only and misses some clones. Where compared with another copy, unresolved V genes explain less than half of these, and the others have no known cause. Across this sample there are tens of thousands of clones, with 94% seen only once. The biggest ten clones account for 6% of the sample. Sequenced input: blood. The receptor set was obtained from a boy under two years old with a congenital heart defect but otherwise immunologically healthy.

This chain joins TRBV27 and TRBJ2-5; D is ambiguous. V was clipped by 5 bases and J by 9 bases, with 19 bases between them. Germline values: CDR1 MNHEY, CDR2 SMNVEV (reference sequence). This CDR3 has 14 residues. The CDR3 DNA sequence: TGTGCCAGCAGTCTAGGACCGTCCCCTGTGGCCCAGTACTTC. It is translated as CASSLGPSPVAQYF.

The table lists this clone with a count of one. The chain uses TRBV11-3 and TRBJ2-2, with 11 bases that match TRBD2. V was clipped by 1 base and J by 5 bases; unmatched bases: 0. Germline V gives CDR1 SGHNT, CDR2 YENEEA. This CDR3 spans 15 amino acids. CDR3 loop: CASSLGTSGTGELFF. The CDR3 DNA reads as TGTGCCAGCAGCTTAGGGACTAGCGGGACCGGGGAGCTGTTTTTT.

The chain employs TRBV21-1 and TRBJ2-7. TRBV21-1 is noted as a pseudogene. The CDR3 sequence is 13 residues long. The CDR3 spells CASSKTSSYEQYF. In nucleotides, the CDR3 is TGTGCCAGCAGCAAGACCAGCTCCTACGAGCAGTACTTC.

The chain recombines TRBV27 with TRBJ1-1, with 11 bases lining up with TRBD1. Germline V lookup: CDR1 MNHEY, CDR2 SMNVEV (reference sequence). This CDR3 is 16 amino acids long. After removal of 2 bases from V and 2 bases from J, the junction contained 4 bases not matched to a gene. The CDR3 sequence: CASSLIGQGANTEAFF. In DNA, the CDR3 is TGTGCCAGCAGTTTAATCGGACAGGGGGCTAACACTGAAGCTTTCTTT.

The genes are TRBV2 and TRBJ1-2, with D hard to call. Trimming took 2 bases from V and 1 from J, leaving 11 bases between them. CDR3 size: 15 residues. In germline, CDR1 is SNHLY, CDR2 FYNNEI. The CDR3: CASSEYPQSNYGYTF. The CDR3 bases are TGTGCCAGCAGTGAATACCCCCAGAGTAACTATGGCTACACCTTC.

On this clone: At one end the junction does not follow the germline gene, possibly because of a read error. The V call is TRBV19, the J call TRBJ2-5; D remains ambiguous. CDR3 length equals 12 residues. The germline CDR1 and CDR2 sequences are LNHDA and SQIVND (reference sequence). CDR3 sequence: CASSLDQETQYF. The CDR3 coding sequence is TGTGCCAGTAGTCTCGACCAGGAGACCCAGTACTTC.

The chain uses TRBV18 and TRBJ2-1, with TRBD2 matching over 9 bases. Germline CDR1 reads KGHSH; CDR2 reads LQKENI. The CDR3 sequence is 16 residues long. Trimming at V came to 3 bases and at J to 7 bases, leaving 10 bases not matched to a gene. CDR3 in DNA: TGTGCCAGCTCACCTTTAGCGGGAGTAGGTAGTAATGAGCAGTTCTTC. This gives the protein CASSPLAGVGSNEQFF.

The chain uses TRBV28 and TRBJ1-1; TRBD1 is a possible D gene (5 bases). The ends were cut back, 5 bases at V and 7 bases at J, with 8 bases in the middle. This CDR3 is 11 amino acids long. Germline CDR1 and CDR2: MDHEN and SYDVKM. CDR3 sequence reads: CASSRRGEAFF. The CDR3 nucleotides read TGTGCCAGCAGTAGAAGGGGTGAAGCTTTCTTT.

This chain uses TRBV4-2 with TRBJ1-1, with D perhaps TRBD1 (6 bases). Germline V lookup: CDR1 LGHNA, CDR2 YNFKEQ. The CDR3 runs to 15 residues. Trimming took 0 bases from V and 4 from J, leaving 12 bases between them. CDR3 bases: TGTGCCAGCAGCCAAGATTGGGGAGGGGGCACTGAAGCTTTCTTT. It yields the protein CASSQDWGGGTEAFF.

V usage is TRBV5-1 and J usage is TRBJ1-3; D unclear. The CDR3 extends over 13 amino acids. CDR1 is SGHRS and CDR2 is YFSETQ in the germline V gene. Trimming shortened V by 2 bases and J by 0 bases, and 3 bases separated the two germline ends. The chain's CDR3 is CASSFTSGNTIYF. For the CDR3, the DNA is TGCGCCAGCAGCTTCACCTCTGGAAACACCATATATTTT.

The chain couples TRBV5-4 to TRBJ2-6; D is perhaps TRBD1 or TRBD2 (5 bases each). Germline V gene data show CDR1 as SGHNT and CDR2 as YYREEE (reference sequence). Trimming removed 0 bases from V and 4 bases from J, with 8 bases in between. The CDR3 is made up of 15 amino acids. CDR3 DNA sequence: TGTGCCAGCAGCTTGGGGGGGATCGGGGCCAACGTCCTGACTTTC. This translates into CASSLGGIGANVLTF.

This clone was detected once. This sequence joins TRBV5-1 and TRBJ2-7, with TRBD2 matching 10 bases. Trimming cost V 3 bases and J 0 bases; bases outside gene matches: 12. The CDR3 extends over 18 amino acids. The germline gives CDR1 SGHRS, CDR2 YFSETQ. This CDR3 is CASSSGTKLAGRSYEQYF. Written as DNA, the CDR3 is TGCGCCAGCAGCTCTGGCACCAAACTAGCGGGACGCTCCTACGAGCAGTACTTC. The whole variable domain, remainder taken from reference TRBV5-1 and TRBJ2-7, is KAGVTQTPRYLIKTRGQQVTLSCSPISGHRSVSWYQQTPGQGLQFLFEYFSETQRNKGNFPGRFSGRQFSNSRSEMNVSTLELGDSALYLCASSSGTKLAGRSYEQYFGPGTRLTVT.

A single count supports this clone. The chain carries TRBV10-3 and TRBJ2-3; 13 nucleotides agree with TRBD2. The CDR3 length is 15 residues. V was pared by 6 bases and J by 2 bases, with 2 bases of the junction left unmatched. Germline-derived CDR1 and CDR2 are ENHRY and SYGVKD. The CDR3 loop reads CAISGLAGVTDTQYF. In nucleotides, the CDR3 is TGTGCCATCAGCGGACTAGCGGGGGTCACAGATACGCAGTATTTT.

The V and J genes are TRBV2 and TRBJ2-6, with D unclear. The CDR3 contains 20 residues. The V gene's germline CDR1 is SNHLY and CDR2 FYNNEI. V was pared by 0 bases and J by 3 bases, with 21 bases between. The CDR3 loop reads CASSEALGRLGIRGANVLTF. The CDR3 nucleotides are TGTGCCAGCAGTGAAGCGCTTGGCAGGCTGGGGATTCGTGGGGCCAACGTCCTGACTTTC.

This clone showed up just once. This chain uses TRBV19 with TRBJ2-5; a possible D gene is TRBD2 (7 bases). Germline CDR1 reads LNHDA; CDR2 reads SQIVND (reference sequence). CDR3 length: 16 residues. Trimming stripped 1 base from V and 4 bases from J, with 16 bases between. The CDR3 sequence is CASSIGPRGGGETQYF. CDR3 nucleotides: TGTGCCAGTAGTATAGGCCCTAGGGGGGGCGGAGAGACCCAGTACTTC.

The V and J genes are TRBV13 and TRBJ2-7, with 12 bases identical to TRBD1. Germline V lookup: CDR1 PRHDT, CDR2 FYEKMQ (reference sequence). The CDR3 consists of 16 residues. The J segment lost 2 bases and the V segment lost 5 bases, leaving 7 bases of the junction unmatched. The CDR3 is CASSMYGTGGPYEQYF. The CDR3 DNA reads TGTGCCAGCAGCATGTACGGGACAGGGGGCCCCTACGAGCAGTACTTC.

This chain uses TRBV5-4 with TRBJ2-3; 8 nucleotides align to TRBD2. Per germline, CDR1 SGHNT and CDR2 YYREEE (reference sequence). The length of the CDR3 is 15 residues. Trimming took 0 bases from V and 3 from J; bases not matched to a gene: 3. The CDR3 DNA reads TGTGCCAGCAGCTTGGACGGGAGGGGGACAGATACGCAGTATTTT. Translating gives CASSLDGRGTDTQYF.

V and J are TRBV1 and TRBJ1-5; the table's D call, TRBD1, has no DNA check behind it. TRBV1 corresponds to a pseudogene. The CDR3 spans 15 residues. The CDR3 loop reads CTSSQKGHSNQPQHF. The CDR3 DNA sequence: TGCACCAGCAGCCAAAAGGGGCATAGCAATCAGCCCCAGCATTTT.

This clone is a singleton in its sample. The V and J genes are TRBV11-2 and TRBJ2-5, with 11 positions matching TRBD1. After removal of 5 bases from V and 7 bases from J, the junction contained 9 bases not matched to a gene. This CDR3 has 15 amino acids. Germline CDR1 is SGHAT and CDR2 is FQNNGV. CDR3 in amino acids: CASSPGTGGVGTQYF. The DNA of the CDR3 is TGTGCCAGCAGCCCAGGGACAGGGGGTGTGGGGACCCAGTACTTC.

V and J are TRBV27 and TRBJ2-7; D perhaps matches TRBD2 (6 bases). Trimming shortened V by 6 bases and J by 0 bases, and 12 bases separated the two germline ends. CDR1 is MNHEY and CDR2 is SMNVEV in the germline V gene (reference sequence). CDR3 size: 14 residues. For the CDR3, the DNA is TGTGCCAGCAGCCCGGACTATTTCTCCTACGAGCAGTACTTC. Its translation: CASSPDYFSYEQYF.